This T cell receptor beta chain appears in the sequencing data of a study of cytomegalovirus exposure and HLA in healthy donors (TCRdb year 2017). Study-level background: An earlier analysis of 587 of the donors reported 276 Gb of sequence data and 95 million to 140 million unique TCR beta sequences obtained from about 170 million T cells. A separate validation cohort of about 110 different subjects was used in addition to the 666-subject first cohort. Across some 400 genotyped donors of the cohort, an average of approximately 240,000 unique TCR beta nucleotide sequences per donor were sequenced, and around 19% of those sequences were non-productive. Among the approximately 430 genotyped donors, approximately 81% belonged to the genetic ancestry cluster associated with self-reported Caucasian donors. The number of typed donors differed by locus: about 620-630 for A, B, C, DRB1 and DQB1; 522 for DQA1; some 590 for DPA1; and around 470 for DPB1. Both class I and class II loci were covered by HLA typing, at four-digit resolution. A later genetic analysis used genome-wide SNP genotypes for about three fifths of the 666 donors, treating that subset as a discovery cohort. The study combined high-throughput TCR immunosequencing, statistical association of individual TCRs with disease status, and machine learning to predict cytomegalovirus infection status. Donor age, sex, ethnicity and CMV serostatus were compiled alongside the repertoire data. The study profiled the T cell repertoires of 500 to 800 subjects by immunosequencing and related them to cytomegalovirus serostatus. An early release covering roughly 600 HLA-typed donors comprised about 320 gigabases of sequencing data and 85 million or so unique TCR sequences. To study patterns of TCR occurrence, a later analysis re-analyzed previously published TCR beta repertoires from 666 donors and added high-resolution HLA genotyping. The aim of the study was to test whether cataloging public T cell receptors could identify signatures of past pathogen exposure. In the later analysis, no new phenotypic data were used to find candidate immune exposures; instead, reliance was placed on TCR beta sequences and their occurrence across donors. Because of strong linkage in the cohort, roughly five DR-DQ haplotypes were treated as single units for association and clustering. An earlier analysis of approximately 630 of the donors applied high-throughput TCR beta sequencing to assess whether each TCR beta V gene segment acted as functional or pseudogenic. Every repertoire in the discovery cohort had been generated on one and the same sequencing platform. What the study reported, not specific to this receptor: Correlated functional status among segregating V segments might be attributable to linkage disequilibrium, but an unknown experimental factor could not be ruled out. A cluster of highly shared sequence variants was judged likely to represent a technical artifact of the sequencing pipeline. A further reported finding was that TCR beta sequences accurately predicted the HLA-A and HLA-B alleles for most subjects in the first cohort. Sequencing depth was assumed to be roughly uniform across donors in the presence/absence analyses, though that assumption may not hold. Most CMV-associated TCR beta chains appeared to be HLA-restricted in a later analysis, and the HLA associations seemed to be driven largely by CMV exposure. Most TCR sequences were seen in very few donors, while some public TCRs were found in many individuals. In a later analysis, several top co-occurrence clusters were reported to appear linked to parvovirus B19, influenza, CMV and Epstein-Barr virus. The authors suggested that the approach could potentially be extended to other disease states and immunological phenotypes. In a later genetic analysis, a missense DCLRE1C variant was associated with V-gene and J-gene trimming of TCR beta chains, and the association was replicated in an independent cohort. A later analysis found that HLA-associated TCR beta chains were more clonally expanded and had lower generation probabilities than equally common non-associated chains. In a later analysis, 15,000 to 20,000 TCR beta sequences were associated with specific HLA alleles at a false discovery rate of 0.05. This cohort had only TCR beta chains sequenced, and the lack of alpha or paired-chain data limited which features could be detected. For the cohort, immune exposure information was limited to CMV serostatus. A total of 150 or so TCR beta chains were listed by the study as associated with cytomegalovirus. Assigning TCR associations to individual alleles was difficult when HLA alleles, especially DR and DQ, strongly co-occurred. In a later genetic analysis, fewer N-insertions in productive TCRs were reported among donors in an Asian-associated ancestry cluster than the roughly 700-donor mean. The classifier was reported to diagnose cytomegalovirus status with high specificity and sensitivity in both the original cohort and the validation cohort. Three of the identified cytomegalovirus-associated TCR beta chains were confirmed in vitro to be specific for cytomegalovirus antigens. Approximately 16 rarely observed V segments, including chromosome 9 orphons, were excluded from the earlier analysis of approximately 600 of the donors because counts were too low. An earlier analysis of around 600 of the donors showed that most TCR beta V segments appeared in productive rearrangements either about 87% or about 30% of the time, which broadly matched IMGT annotations. HLA typing was unavailable for some donors at each locus, so association tests used only the typed subset. In a later analysis, the rate of TCR association differed among HLA loci, with DRB1 alleles having the most associated TCRs and HLA-C alleles having the fewest.

This clone showed up just once. The antigen this receptor binds is unknown. Nothing much larger sits one base from this clone, and base qualities are not available. Library preparation used the immunoSEQ multiplex PCR assay. The multiplex PCR relied on a mix of 60 forward primers for TCR Vbeta segments and 13 reverse primers for TCR Jbeta segments. A multiplex PCR assay on genomic DNA amplified the CDR3 region of rearranged TCR beta genes. The amplified TCR beta libraries were sequenced on the Illumina HiSeq System as 87-base-pair reads. On the study's bioinformatics: A later analysis counted some 80 million unique TCR beta chains across the approximately 700 repertoires, and 10 million to 12 million of these chains were shared by at least two donors. Raw reads were error-corrected and collapsed into unique sequences by a nearest-neighbor algorithm in which closely related sequences were merged to remove PCR and sequencing errors. V, D and J gene segments were assigned by aligning CDR3 sequences to IMGT reference sequences. For a sequence to be retained, a match of at least six nucleotides to both a V gene segment and a J gene segment was required. A rearrangement was called productive if the CDR3 had no stop codons and remained in frame with V and J, and every other rearrangement was called non-productive. Following IMGT convention, CDR3 was defined as the stretch from the second conserved V-encoded cysteine to the conserved J-encoded phenylalanine. Sequences without an unambiguous match to a single V gene segment were excluded from the earlier analysis of 587 of the donors. An earlier analysis of approximately 590 of the donors classified V segments as functional when productive rearrangements were above 56.7% and as segregating when the standard deviation between donors was above 5%. A statistical classification framework was built for diagnosing cytomegalovirus status from the catalog of TCR beta chain sequences. A later analysis assigned V and J genes by comparing TCR nucleotide sequences with IMGT/GENE-DB human TR gene sequences. Using the TCRdist pipeline, a later analysis assigned CDR3 sequences along with most-parsimonious VDJ recombination scenarios. In a later analysis, each TCR beta chain was defined by its CDR3 amino acid sequence together with its V-gene family, and reads lacking a unique V-gene family were excluded. A later analysis removed roughly 590 highly shared, low-generation-probability nucleotide sequences to deal with suspected cross-contamination and a sequencing artifact. In a later analysis, a clonal expansion index was calculated for each public chain from normalized within-repertoire ranks of inferred template counts. In a later analysis, generation probabilities were computed using a VDJ recombination model fitted to out-of-frame rearrangements, and the results were checked against IGoR. In a later analysis, TCR-TCR, TCR-HLA and TCR-CMV co-occurrence was scored with hypergeometric tests, and a repertoire-size bias correction was applied to TCR pairs. A later analysis estimated false discovery rates by permuting HLA or CMV assignments 20 times. In a later analysis, co-occurring TCRs were grouped with DBSCAN, and TCRdist sequence similarity was added when clustering was performed within HLA-allele-positive subsets. Co-occurrence clustering excluded repertoires with fewer than 30,000 or more than 120,000 public chains, plus five with anomalous nucleotide sharing. TCRdb mirrors the immuneACCESS table, restricted to in-frame sequences. Some clones are absent from its copies; in checked studies, under half trace to an unresolved V gene, and the reason for the others is unknown. D and trimming come from the DNA, and the V and J calls and clone size come from that table. The sample records 150,000 to 200,000 clones, approximately 80% of which are singletons. The ten largest clones capture roughly 5.2% of the sample.

The cohort was made up of 500 to 850 healthy bone marrow donors. At the time of sampling, every cohort member was nominally healthy, though immune exposures that went unrecorded were likely present. The donor was CMV seropositive and belonged to the group of more than 250 seropositive cohort members. A peripheral blood sample was provided by each donor, and peripheral blood mononuclear cells were used for TCR beta sequencing. Genomic DNA was extracted from the blood cell samples with the Qiagen DNeasy Blood Extraction Kit. The receptor was isolated from a young woman in good health and CMV-seropositive. The sample taken for sequencing was PBMCs.

The nucleotide sequence reads TGTGCCAGCAAATCGGGACTCTCATACGAGCAGTACTTC. It is translated as CASKSGLSYEQYF. The chain is encoded by TRBV2 joined to TRBJ2-7, with TRBD2 as a weak D call on 6 bases. As encoded in the germline V gene, CDR1 is SNHLY while CDR2 is FYNNEI. Counted from cysteine to phenylalanine, this CDR3 has 13 amino acids. The read is trimmed to its CDR3 DNA, 39 bases read in frame from base 1. V gives up 7 bases and J gives up 4 bases, and the segment between their germline ends measures 14 bases.